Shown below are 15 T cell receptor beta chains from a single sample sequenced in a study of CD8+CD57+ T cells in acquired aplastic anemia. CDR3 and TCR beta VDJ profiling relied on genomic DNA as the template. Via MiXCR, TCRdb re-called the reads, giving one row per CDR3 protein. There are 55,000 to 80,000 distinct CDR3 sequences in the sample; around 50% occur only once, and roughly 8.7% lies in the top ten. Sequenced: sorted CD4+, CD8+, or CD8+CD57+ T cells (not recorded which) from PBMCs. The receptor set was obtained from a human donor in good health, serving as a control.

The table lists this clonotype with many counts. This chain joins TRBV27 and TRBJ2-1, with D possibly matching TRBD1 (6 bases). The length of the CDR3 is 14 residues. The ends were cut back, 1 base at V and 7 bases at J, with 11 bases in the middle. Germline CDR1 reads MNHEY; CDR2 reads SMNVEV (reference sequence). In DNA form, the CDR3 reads TGTGCCAGCAGTTTATTAGGGACACAAAATGAGCAGTTCTTC. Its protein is CASSLLGTQNEQFF.

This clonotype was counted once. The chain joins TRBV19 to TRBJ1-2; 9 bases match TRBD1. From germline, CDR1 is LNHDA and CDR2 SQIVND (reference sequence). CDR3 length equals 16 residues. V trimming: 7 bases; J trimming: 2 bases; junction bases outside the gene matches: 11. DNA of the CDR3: TGTGCCAGTACCGATGGGACAGGGTCGAGAAACTATGGCTACACCTTC. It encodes CASTDGTGSRNYGYTF.

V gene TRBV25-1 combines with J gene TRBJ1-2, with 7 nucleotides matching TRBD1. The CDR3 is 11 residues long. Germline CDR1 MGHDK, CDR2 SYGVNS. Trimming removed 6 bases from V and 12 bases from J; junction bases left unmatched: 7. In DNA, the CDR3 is TGTGCCAGCAGCAGACAGGGCCGCCACACCTTC. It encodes CASSRQGRHTF.

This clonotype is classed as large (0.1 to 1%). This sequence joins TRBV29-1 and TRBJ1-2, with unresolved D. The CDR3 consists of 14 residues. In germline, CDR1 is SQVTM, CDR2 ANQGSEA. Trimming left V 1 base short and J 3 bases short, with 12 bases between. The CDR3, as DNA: TGCAGCGTTGAAGTAGGGTCAGTGCACTATGGCTACACCTTC. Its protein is CSVEVGSVHYGYTF.

CDR3 nucleotide sequence: TGTGCCAGCAGTGAATATACACGGGGGGCCCCTGAAGCTTTCTTT. This encodes CASSEYTRGAPEAFF. The chain employs TRBV25-1 and TRBJ1-1; TRBD1 might be the D (6 bases). Germline-derived CDR1 and CDR2 are MGHDK and SYGVNS. The V end was cut by 0 bases, the J end by 6 bases, with 14 bases between. The CDR3 sequence is 15 residues long.

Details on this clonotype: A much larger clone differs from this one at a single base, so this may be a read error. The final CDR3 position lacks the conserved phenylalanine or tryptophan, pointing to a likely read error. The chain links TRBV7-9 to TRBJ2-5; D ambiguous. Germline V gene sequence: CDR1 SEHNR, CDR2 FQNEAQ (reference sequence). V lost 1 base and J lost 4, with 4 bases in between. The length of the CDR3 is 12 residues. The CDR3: CASSLDRETQYP. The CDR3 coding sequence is TGTGCCAGCAGCTTAGATCGAGAGACCCAGTACCCC.

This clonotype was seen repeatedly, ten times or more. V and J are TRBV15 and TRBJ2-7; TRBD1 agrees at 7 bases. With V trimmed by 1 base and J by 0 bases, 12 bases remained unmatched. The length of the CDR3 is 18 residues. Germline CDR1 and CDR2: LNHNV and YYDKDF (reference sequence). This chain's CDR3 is CATSRGPEPGTDSYEQYF. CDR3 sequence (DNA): TGTGCCACCAGCAGAGGCCCCGAACCCGGGACAGACTCCTACGAGCAGTACTTC.

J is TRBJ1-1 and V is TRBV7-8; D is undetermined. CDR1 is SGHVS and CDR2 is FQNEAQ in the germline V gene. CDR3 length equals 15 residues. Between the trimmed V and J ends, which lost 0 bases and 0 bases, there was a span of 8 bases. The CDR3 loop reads CASSLAGRMNTEAFF. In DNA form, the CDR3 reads TGTGCCAGCAGCTTAGCAGGGAGGATGAACACTGAAGCTTTCTTT.

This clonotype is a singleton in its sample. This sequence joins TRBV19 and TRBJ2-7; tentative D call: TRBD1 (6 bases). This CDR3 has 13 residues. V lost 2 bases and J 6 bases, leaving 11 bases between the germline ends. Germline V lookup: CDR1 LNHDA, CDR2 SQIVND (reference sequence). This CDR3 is CASSITRGVEQYF. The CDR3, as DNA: TGTGCCAGTAGTATAACCAGGGGCGTCGAGCAGTACTTC.

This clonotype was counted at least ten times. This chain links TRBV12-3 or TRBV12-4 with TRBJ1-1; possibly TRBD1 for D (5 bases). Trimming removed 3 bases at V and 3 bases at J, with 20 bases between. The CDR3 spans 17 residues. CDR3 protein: CASSFRVGGSLYTEAFF. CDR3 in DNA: TGTGCCAGCAGTTTTCGGGTGGGGGGAAGTTTGTACACTGAAGCTTTCTTT.

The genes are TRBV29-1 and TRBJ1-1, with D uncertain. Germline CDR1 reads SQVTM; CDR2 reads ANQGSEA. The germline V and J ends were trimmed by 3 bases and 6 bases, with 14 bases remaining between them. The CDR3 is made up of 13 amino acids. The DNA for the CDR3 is TGCAGCGTTGACACCGGGCCCTTGGCTGAAGCTTTCTTT. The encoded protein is CSVDTGPLAEAFF.

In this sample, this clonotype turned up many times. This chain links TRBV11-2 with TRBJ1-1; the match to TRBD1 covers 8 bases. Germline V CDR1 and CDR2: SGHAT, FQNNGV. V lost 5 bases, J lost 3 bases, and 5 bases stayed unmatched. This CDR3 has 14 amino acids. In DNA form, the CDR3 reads TGTGCCAGCAGCCCCGGACAGGGCCACACTGAAGCTTTCTTT. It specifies CASSPGQGHTEAFF.

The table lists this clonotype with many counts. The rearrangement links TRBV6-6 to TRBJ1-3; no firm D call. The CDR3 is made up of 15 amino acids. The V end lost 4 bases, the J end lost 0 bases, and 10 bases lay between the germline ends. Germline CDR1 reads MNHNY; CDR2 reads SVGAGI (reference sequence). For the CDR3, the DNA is TGTGCCAGCAGTTCCGGCGGGATCTCTGGAAACACCATATATTTT. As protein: CASSSGGISGNTIYF.

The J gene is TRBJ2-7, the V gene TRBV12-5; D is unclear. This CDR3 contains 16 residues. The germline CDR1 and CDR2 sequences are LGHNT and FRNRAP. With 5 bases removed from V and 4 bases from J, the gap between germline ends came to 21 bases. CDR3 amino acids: CASGGDKESGRYEQYF. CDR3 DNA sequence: TGTGCTAGTGGTGGAGACAAGGAGAGTGGGCGGTACGAGCAGTACTTC.

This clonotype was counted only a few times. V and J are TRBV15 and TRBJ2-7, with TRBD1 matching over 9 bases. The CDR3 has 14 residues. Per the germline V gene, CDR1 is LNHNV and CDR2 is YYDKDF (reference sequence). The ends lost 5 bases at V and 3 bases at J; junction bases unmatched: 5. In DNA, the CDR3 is TGTGCCACCAGCGGAAGGGACAGGGACTACGAGCAGTACTTC. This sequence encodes CATSGRDRDYEQYF.